This TCR beta chain was profiled in a study of post-analysis software for immune sequencing data. cDNA libraries for TCR beta contained unique molecular identifiers. Once about 0.85 to 10 million T cells were used, roughly 0.5 million cDNA molecules resulted. TCRdb recomputed calls from the PCR reads with MiXCR, one row per CDR3 protein. The sample has hundreds of thousands of distinct CDR3 sequences, roughly three fifths seen once. This CDR3 contains 23 residues. CDR1 and CDR2 (germline): SGHRS, YFSETQ. This clonotype has only a few counts. Its antigen remains unidentified. Study-wide results and limits: Same-batch preparations were strongly co-clustered by F measure. Among multiple sclerosis patients, normalized Chao1 diversity was significantly below that of controls. Roughly five TRBV segments were significantly more frequent in patients than in controls. TRBV5-6, TRBV5-1 and TRBV20-1 were among these segments.

This chain uses TRBV5-1 with TRBJ2-5; TRBD2 matches 9 bases. The end of the DNA aligns better with TRBJ2-7, so the J call may be wrong. Sequencing was performed on blood. This TCR derives from a girl aged 2-10 years with multiple sclerosis. CDR3 sequence: CASSLERGPLVAGASLTPHEQYF. The CDR3 DNA sequence: TGCGCCAGCAGCTTGGAACGGGGGCCTTTGGTAGCGGGAGCCTCCCTAACCCCACACGAGCAGTACTTC.